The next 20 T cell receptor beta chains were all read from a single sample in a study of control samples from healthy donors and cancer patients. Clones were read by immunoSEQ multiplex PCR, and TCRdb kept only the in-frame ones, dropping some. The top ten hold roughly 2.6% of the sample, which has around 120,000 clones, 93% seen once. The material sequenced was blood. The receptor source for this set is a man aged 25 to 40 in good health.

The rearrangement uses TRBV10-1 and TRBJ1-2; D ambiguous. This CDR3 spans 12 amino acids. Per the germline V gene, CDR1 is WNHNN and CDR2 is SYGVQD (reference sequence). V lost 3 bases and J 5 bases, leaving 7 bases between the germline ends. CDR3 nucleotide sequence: TGCGCCAGCAGTGATGACTTGTATGGCTACACCTTC. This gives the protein CASSDDLYGYTF.

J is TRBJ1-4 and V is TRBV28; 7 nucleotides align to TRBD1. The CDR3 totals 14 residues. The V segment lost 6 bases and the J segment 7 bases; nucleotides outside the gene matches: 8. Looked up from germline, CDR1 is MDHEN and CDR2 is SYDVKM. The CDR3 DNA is TGTGCCAGCAGCCAAGGGGGCGCAAGTGAAAAACTGTTTTTT. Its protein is CASSQGGASEKLFF.

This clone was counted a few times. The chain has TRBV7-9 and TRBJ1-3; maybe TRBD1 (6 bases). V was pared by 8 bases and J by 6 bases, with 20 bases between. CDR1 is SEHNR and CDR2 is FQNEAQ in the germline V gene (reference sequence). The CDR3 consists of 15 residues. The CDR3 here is CASSDSRESVNTIYF. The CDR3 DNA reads TGTGCCAGCTCGGACAGCAGGGAGTCGGTAAACACCATATATTTT.

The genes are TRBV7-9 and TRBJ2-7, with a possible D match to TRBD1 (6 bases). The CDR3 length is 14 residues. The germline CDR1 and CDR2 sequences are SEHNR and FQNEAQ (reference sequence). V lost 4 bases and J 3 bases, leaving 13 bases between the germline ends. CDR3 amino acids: CASSSQGEHYEQYF. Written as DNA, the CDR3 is TGTGCCAGCAGCTCACAGGGAGAACACTACGAGCAGTACTTC. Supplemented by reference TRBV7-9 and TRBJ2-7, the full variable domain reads DTGVSQNPRHKITKRGQNVTFRCDPISEHNRLYWYRQTLGQGPEFLTYFQNEAQLEKSRLLSDRFSAERPKGSFSTLEIQRTEQGDSAMYLCASSSQGEHYEQYFGPGTRLTVT.

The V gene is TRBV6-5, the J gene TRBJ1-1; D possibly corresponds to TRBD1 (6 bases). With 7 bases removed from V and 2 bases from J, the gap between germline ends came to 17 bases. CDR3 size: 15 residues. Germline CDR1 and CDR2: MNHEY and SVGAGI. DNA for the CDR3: TGTGCCAGCACTCCAACCAGGGGTCTCAACACTGAAGCTTTCTTT. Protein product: CASTPTRGLNTEAFF.

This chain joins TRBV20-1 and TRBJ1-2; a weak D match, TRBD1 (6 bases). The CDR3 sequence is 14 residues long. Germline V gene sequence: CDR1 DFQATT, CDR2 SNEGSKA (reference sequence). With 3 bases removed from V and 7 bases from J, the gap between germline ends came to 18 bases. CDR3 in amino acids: CSASEGVGTGGYTF. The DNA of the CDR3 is TGCAGTGCTAGTGAGGGGGTGGGGACTGGTGGCTACACCTTC.

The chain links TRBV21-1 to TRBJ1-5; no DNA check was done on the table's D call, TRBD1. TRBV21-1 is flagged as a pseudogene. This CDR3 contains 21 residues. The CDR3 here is CASSTNGGMGQGPTRFKPQHF. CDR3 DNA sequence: TGTGCCAGCAGCACGAACGGCGGTATGGGACAGGGGCCGACCAGATTTAAGCCCCAGCATTTT.

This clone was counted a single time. CDR3 sequence (DNA): TGTGCCAGCAGTTACTCGACCGGAGGTCCGAACACTGAAGCTTTCTTT. As protein: CASSYSTGGPNTEAFF. This chain uses TRBV6-6 with TRBJ1-1, with D hard to call. This CDR3 region has 16 residues. Germline lookup yields CDR1 MNHNY and CDR2 SVGAGI (reference sequence). V lost 0 bases, J lost 1 base, and 12 bases lay in between.

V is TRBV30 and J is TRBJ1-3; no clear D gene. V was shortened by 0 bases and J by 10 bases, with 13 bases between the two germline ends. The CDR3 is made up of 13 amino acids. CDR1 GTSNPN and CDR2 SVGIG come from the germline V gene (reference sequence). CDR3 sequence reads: CAWSVTSPRTIYF. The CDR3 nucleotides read TGTGCCTGGAGTGTCACGAGCCCGCGGACCATATATTTT.

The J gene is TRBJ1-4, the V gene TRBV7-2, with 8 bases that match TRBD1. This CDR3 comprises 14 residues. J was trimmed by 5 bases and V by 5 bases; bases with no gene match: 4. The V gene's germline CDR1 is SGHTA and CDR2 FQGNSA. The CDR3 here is CASSLDRANEKLFF. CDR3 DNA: TGTGCCAGCAGCCTGGACAGGGCAAATGAAAAACTGTTTTTT. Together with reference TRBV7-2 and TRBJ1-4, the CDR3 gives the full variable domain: GAGVSQSPSNKVTEKGKDVELRCDPISGHTALYWYRQSLGQGLEFLIYFQGNSAPDKSGLPSDRFSAERTGGSVSTLTIQRTQQEDSAVYLCASSLDRANEKLFFGSGTQLSVL.

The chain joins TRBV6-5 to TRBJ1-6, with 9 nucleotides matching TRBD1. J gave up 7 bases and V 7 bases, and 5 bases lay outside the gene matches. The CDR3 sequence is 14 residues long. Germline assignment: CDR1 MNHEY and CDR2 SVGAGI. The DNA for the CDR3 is TGTGCCAGCAATACAGGGGGCCGAAATTCACCCCTCCACTTT. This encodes CASNTGGRNSPLHF.

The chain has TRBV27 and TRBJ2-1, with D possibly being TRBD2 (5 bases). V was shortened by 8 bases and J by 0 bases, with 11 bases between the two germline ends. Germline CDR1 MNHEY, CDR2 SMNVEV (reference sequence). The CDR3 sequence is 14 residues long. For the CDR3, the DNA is TGTGCCAGCGGAGTCCGGGACTCCTACAATGAGCAGTTCTTC. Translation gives CASGVRDSYNEQFF.

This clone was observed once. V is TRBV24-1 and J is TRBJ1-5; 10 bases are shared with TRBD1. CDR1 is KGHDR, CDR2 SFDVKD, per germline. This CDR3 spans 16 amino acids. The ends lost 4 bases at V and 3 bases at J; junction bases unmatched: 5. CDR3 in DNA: TGTGCCACCAGTGACCCCGGGACAGGGGACAATCAGCCCCAGCATTTT. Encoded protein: CATSDPGTGDNQPQHF.

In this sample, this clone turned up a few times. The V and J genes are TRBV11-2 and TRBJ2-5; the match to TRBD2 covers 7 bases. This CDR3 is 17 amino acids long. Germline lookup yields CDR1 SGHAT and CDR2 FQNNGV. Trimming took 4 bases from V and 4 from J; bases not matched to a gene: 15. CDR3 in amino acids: CASSYGTNLIRGETQYF. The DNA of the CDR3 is TGTGCCAGCAGCTACGGGACTAACCTCATAAGGGGAGAGACCCAGTACTTC.

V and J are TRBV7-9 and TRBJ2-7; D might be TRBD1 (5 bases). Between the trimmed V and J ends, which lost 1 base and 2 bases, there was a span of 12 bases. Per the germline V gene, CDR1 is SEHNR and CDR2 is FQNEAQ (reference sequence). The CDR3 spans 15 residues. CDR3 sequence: CASSLGGQGAYEQYV. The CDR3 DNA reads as TGTGCCAGCAGCTTAGGTGGCCAAGGGGCCTACGAGCAGTACGTC.

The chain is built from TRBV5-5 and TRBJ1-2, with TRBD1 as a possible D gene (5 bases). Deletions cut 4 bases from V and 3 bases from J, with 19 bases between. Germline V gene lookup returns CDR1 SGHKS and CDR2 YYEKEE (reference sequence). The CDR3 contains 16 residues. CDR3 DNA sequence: TGTGCCAGCAGCGCCCGGACCGCCCCGGGGGACTATGGCTACACCTTC. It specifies CASSARTAPGDYGYTF.

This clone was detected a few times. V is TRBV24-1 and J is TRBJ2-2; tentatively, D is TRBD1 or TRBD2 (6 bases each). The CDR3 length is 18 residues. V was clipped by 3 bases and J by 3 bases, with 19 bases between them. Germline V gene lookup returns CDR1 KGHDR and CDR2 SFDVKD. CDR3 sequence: CATSDPSAGGRDTGELFF. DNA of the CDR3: TGTGCCACCAGTGATCCTTCAGCTGGGGGGCGGGACACCGGGGAGCTGTTTTTT.

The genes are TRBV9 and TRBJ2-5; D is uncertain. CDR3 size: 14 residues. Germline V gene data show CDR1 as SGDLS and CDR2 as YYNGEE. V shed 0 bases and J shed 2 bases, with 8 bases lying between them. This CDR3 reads CASSVGGFQETQYF. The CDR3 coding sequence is TGTGCCAGCAGCGTAGGGGGATTTCAAGAGACCCAGTACTTC.

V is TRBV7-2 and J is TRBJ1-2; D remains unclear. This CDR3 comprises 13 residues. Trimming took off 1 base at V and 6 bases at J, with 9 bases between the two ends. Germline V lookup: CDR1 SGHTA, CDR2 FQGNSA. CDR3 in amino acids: CASSLVPGNGYTF. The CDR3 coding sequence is TGTGCCAGCAGCTTAGTTCCGGGGAATGGCTACACCTTC.

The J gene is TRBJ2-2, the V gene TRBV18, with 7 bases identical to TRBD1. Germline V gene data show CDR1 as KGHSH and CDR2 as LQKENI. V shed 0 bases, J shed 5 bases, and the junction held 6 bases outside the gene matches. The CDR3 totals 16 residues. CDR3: CASSPPSHRGTGELFF. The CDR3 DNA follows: TGTGCCAGCTCACCACCAAGTCACAGGGGAACCGGGGAGCTGTTTTTT.